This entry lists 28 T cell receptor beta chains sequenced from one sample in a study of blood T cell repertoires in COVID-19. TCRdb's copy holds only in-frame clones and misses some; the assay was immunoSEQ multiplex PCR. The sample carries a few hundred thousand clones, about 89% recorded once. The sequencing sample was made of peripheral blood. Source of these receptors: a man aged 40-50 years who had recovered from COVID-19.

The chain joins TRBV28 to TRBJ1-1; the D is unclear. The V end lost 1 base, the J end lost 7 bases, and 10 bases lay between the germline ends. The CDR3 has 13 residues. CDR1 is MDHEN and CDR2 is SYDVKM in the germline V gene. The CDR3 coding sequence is TGTGCCAGCAGTTTATTGGCCCCAGGTGAAGCTTTCTTT. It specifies CASSLLAPGEAFF.

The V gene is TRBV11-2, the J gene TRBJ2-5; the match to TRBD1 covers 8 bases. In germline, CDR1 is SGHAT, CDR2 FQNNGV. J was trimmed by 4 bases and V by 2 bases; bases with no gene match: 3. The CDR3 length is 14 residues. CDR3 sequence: CASSLRQGLETQYF. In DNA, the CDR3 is TGTGCCAGCAGCTTAAGACAGGGGTTAGAGACCCAGTACTTC.

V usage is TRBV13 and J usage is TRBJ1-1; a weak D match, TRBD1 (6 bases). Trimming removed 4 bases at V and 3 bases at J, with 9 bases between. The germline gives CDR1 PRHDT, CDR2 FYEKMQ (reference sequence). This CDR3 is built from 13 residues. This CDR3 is CASSSNRDTEAFF. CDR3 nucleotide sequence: TGTGCCAGCAGCTCTAACAGGGACACTGAAGCTTTCTTT.

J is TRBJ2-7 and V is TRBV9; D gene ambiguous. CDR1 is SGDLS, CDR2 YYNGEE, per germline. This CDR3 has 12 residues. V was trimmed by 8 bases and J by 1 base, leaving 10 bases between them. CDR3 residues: CASRGQSYEQYF. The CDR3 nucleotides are TGTGCCAGTCGTGGGCAGTCCTACGAGCAGTACTTC.

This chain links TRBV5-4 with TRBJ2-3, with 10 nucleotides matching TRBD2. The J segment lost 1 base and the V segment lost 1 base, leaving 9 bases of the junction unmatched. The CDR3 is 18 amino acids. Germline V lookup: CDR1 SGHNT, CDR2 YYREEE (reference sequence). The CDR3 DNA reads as TGTGCCAGCAGCTTGACAACTTTAGCGGGGGGTGGCACAGATACGCAGTATTTT. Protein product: CASSLTTLAGGGTDTQYF.

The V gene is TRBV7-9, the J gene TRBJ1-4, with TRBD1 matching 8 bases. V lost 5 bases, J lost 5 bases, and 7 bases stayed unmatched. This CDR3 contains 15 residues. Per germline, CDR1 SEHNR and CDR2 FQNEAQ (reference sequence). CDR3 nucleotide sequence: TGTGCCAGCAGCCCCGGACAGGGATTGAATGAAAAACTGTTTTTT. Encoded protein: CASSPGQGLNEKLFF.

CDR3 nucleotides: TGTGCCAGCAGCGTAGACCCGGTCCCCTCCTACAATGAGCAGTTCTTC. It yields the protein CASSVDPVPSYNEQFF. V usage is TRBV9 and J usage is TRBJ2-1, with D uncertain. Germline CDR1 is SGDLS and CDR2 is YYNGEE. This CDR3 is built from 16 residues. V gave up 0 bases and J gave up 0 bases, with 10 bases separating them.

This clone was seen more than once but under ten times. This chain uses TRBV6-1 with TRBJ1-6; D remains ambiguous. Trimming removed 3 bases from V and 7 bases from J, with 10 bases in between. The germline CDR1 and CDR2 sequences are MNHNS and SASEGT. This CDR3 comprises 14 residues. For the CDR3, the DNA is TGTGCCAGCAGTGATGTGGCAGTGAATTCACCCCTCCACTTT. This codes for CASSDVAVNSPLHF.

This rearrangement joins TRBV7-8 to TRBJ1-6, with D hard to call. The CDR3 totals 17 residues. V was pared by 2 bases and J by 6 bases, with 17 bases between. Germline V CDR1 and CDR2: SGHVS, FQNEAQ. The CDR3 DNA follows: TGTGCCAGCAGCTTACAGGTGGCAGGATCGTTTAATTCACCCCTCCACTTT. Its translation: CASSLQVAGSFNSPLHF.

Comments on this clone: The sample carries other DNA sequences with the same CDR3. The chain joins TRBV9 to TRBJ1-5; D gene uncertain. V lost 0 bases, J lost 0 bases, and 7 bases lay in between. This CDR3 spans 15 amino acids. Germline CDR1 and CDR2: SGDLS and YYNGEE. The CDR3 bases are TGTGCCAGCAGCGTAGGAACAGCTAGCAATCAGCCCCAGCATTTT. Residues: CASSVGTASNQPQHF.

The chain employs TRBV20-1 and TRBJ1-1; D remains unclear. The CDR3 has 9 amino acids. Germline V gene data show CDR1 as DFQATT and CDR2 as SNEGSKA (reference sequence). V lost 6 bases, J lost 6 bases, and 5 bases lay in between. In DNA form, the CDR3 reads TGCAGTGCCCCAGCTGAAGCTTTCTTT. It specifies CSAPAEAFF.

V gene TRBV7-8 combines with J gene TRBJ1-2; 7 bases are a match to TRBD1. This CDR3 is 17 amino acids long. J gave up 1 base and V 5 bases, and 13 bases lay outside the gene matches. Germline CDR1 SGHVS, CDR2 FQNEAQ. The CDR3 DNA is TGTGCCAGCAGCATAGGGAGCAGGGGGATTATTAACTATGGCTACACCTTC. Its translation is CASSIGSRGIINYGYTF.

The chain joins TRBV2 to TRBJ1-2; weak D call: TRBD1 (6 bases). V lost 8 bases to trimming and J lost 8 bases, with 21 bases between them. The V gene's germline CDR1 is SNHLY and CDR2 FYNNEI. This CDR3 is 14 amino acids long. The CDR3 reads CASPAPRGGRGYTF. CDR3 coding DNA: TGTGCCAGCCCGGCTCCACGTGGGGGCAGGGGCTACACCTTC.

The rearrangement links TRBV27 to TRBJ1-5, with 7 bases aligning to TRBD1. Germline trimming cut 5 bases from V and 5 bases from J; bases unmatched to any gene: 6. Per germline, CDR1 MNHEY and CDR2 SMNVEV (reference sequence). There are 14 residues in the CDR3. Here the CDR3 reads CASSRKGADQPQHF. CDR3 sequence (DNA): TGTGCCAGCAGTCGGAAGGGGGCGGATCAGCCCCAGCATTTT.

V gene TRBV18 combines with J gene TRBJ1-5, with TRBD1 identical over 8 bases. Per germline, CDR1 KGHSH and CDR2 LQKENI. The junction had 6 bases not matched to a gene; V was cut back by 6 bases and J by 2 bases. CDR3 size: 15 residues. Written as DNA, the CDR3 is TGTGCCAGCTCGTCACAGGGGGGCGGCAATCAGCCCCAGCATTTT. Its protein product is CASSSQGGGNQPQHF.

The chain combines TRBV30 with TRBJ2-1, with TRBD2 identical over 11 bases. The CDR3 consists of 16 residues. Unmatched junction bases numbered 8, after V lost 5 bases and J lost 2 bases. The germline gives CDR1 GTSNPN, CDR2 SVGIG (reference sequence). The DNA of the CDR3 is TGTGCCTGGGGGGTAGCGGGAGGGATCACCTACAATGAGCAGTTCTTC. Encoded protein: CAWGVAGGITYNEQFF.

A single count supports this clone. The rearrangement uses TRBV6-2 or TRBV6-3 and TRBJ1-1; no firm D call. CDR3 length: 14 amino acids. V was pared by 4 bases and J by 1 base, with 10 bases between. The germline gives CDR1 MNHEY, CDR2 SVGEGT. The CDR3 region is CASSSGGWNTEAFF. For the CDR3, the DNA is TGTGCCAGCAGTTCAGGAGGGTGGAACACTGAAGCTTTCTTT.

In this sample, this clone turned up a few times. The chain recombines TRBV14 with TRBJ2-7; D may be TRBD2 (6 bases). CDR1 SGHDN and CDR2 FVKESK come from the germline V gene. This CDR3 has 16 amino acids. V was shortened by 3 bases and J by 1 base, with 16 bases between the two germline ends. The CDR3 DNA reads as TGTGCCAGCAGCCAGGCTTTTCGGGGGAGGTCCTACGAGCAGTACTTC. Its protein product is CASSQAFRGRSYEQYF.

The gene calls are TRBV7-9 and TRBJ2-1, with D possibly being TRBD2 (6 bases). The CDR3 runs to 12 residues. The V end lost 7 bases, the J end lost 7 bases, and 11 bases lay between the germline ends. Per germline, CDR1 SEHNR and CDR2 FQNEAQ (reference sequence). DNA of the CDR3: TGTGCCAGCACCGCAGGAGGGAATGAGCAGTTCTTC. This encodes CASTAGGNEQFF.

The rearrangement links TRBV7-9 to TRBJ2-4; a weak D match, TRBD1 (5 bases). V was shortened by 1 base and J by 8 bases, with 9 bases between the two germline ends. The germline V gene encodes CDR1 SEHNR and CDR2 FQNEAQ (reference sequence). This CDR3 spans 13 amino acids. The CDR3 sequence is CASSLGQGYIQYF. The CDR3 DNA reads TGTGCCAGCAGCTTAGGGCAGGGTTACATTCAGTACTTC. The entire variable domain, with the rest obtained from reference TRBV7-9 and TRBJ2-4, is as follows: DTGVSQNPRHKITKRGQNVTFRCDPISEHNRLYWYRQTLGQGPEFLTYFQNEAQLEKSRLLSDRFSAERPKGSFSTLEIQRTEQGDSAMYLCASSLGQGYIQYFGAGTRLSVL.

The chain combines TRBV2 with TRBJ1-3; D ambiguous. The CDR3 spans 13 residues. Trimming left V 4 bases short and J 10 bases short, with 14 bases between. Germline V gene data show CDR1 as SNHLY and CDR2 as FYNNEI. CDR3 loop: CASSATRDRTIYF. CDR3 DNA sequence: TGTGCCAGCAGTGCGACACGGGATAGGACCATATATTTT.

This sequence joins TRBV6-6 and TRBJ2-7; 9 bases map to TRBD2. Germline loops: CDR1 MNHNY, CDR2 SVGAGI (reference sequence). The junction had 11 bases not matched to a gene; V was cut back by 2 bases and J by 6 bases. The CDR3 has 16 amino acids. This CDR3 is CASSYPAGGPGSEQYF. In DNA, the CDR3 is TGTGCCAGCAGTTACCCCGCGGGAGGGCCGGGTAGCGAGCAGTACTTC.

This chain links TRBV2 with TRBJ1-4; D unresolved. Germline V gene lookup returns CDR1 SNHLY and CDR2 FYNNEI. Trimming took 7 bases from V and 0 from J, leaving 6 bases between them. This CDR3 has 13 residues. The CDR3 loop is CASMRATNEKLFF. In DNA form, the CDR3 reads TGTGCCAGCATGCGAGCAACTAATGAAAAACTGTTTTTT.

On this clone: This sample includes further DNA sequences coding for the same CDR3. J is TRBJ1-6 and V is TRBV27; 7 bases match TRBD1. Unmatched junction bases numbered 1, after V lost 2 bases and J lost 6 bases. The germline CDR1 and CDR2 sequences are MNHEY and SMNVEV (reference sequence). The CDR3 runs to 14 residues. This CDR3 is CASSLGQVNSPLHF. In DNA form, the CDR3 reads TGTGCCAGCAGTTTAGGACAGGTTAATTCACCCCTCCACTTT.

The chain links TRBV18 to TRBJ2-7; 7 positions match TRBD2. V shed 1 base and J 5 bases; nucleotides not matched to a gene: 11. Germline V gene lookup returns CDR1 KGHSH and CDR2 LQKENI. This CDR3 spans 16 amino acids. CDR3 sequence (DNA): TGTGCCAGCTCACCACGAGCGGGATCCAACGTCGACGAGCAGTACTTC. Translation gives CASSPRAGSNVDEQYF.

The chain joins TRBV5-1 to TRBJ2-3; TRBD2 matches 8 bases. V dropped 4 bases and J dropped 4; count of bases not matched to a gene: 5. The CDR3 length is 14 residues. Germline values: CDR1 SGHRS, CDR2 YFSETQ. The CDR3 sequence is CASSPGGGPDTQYF. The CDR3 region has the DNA TGCGCCAGCAGCCCCGGGGGGGGGCCAGATACGCAGTATTTT.

The CDR3 region has the DNA TGTGCCAGCAGCCTCGGAGGGATCACAGATACGCAGTATTTT. Its protein is CASSLGGITDTQYF. This chain joins TRBV7-2 and TRBJ2-3; D is possibly TRBD2 (6 bases). CDR1 SGHTA and CDR2 FQGNSA come from the germline V gene. Trimming took 5 bases from V and 2 from J, leaving 11 bases between them. The CDR3 is 14 amino acids.

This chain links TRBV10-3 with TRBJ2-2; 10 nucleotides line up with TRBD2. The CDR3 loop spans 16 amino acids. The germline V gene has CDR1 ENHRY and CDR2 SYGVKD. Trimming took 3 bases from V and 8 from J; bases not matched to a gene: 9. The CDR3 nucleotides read TGTGCCATCAGTGATCTAGCGGGGGCCTCATTAGGGGAGCTGTTTTTT. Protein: CAISDLAGASLGELFF.